Below are 21 T cell receptor beta chains sequenced from a single sample in a study of blood T cell repertoires in COVID-19. The data were produced by immunoSEQ multiplex PCR, yet TCRdb's version contains in-frame clones alone and is incomplete. The data show some 450,000 clones, with roughly 88% seen just once and around 12% held by the top ten. Sequences were obtained from peripheral blood. Receptor source: a woman in her fifties or sixties with COVID-19, enrolled during active disease.

The chain joins TRBV5-1 to TRBJ2-4; D perhaps matches TRBD2 (6 bases). V was shortened by 1 base and J by 0 bases, with 11 bases between the two germline ends. Germline V gene data show CDR1 as SGHRS and CDR2 as YFSETQ. The CDR3 runs 16 residues. The CDR3 DNA is TGCGCCAGCAGCTTGACTAGCTCGCTAGCCAAAAACATTCAGTACTTC. The encoded protein is CASSLTSSLAKNIQYF.

The genes are TRBV3-1 (or the pseudogene TRBV3-2) and TRBJ2-7; D ambiguous. Germline values: CDR1 LGHDT, CDR2 YNNKEL (reference sequence). V dropped 2 bases and J dropped 0 bases, with 8 bases sitting between them. The CDR3 totals 14 residues. The CDR3 loop reads CASSQHPSSYEQYF. The CDR3 DNA follows: TGTGCCAGCAGCCAACATCCTAGCTCCTACGAGCAGTACTTC.

The chain employs TRBV28 and TRBJ2-2; a possible D gene is TRBD2 (6 bases). Trimming removed 4 bases from V and 4 bases from J, with 19 bases in between. In germline, CDR1 is MDHEN, CDR2 SYDVKM. CDR3 length equals 17 residues. The CDR3 DNA reads as TGTGCCAGCAGTTCCCCCCATGGTAGCGGATTCACCGGGGAGCTGTTTTTT. Protein sequence: CASSSPHGSGFTGELFF.

The genes are TRBV3-1 (or the pseudogene TRBV3-2) and TRBJ2-1; D is possibly TRBD2 (6 bases). This CDR3 is 16 amino acids long. The V end lost 4 bases, the J end lost 4 bases, and 17 bases lay between the germline ends. Looked up from germline, CDR1 is LGHDT and CDR2 is YNNKEL (reference sequence). CDR3 DNA sequence: TGTGCCAGCAGCCTACCCTGGCGGGGTAATTACAATGAGCAGTTCTTC. It is translated as CASSLPWRGNYNEQFF.

This rearrangement joins TRBV24-1 to TRBJ1-2; D call uncertain. The CDR3 runs 14 residues. The ends were cut back, 2 bases at V and 7 bases at J, with 13 bases in the middle. CDR1 and CDR2 from the germline V gene are KGHDR and SFDVKD. CDR3 DNA sequence: TGTGCCACCAGTGATTACCTGGGAGCTGGTGGCTACACCTTC. Its protein is CATSDYLGAGGYTF.

The chain combines TRBV7-2 with TRBJ2-7; 8 bases line up with TRBD1. J lost 6 bases, V lost 5 bases, and 18 bases had no gene match. Looked up from germline, CDR1 is SGHTA and CDR2 is FQGNSA. The CDR3 runs to 17 residues. The CDR3, as DNA: TGTGCCAGCAGCCCGAGGACAGGGAGAATCGCAGGGGGCGAGCAGTACTTC. Its translation is CASSPRTGRIAGGEQYF.

The count of this clone is one. This chain connects TRBV10-1 to TRBJ1-1; tentatively, D is TRBD1 (5 bases). V was shortened by 4 bases and J by 9 bases, with 12 bases between the two germline ends. CDR3 length equals 12 residues. Germline V lookup: CDR1 WNHNN, CDR2 SYGVQD (reference sequence). CDR3 amino acids: CASSASGGKAFF. As DNA, the CDR3 is TGCGCCAGCAGTGCGTCGGGGGGTAAAGCTTTCTTT.

This clone was counted only a few times. The DNA for the CDR3 is TGTGCCAGCAGCGAGGGAGGGAATTCACCCCTCCACTTT. Its translation is CASSEGGNSPLHF. The chain carries TRBV9 and TRBJ1-6; the D is unclear. Germline CDR1 and CDR2: SGDLS and YYNGEE. The CDR3 has 13 amino acids. Trimming removed 3 bases from V and 7 bases from J, with 8 bases in between.

This rearrangement joins TRBV19 to TRBJ2-3, with TRBD1 as a possible D gene (5 bases). The CDR3 is made up of 14 amino acids. Germline CDR1 LNHDA, CDR2 SQIVND (reference sequence). The V gene lost 10 bases and the J gene lost 1 base, with 15 bases spanning the gap. The CDR3 nucleotides are TGTGCCACCTCGGCCCAGGGTCGCACAGATACGCAGTATTTT. This encodes CATSAQGRTDTQYF. Supplemented by reference TRBV19 and TRBJ2-3, the full variable domain reads DGGITQSPKYLFRKEGQNVTLSCEQNLNHDAMYWYRQDPGQGLRLIYYSQIVNDFQKGDIAEGYSVSREKKESFPLTVTSAQKNPTAFYLCATSAQGRTDTQYFGPGTRLTVL.

This clone was observed a single time. This chain links TRBV5-1 with TRBJ2-1; 9 nucleotides align to TRBD2. The V and J ends lost 0 bases and 7 bases, in that order; junction bases with no gene match: 8. CDR1 SGHRS and CDR2 YFSETQ come from the germline V gene. CDR3 length: 16 amino acids. The chain's CDR3 is CASSLGVAGDGNEQFF. Written as DNA, the CDR3 is TGCGCCAGCAGCTTGGGTGTAGCGGGGGACGGGAATGAGCAGTTCTTC. Together with reference TRBV5-1 and TRBJ2-1, the CDR3 gives the full variable domain: KAGVTQTPRYLIKTRGQQVTLSCSPISGHRSVSWYQQTPGQGLQFLFEYFSETQRNKGNFPGRFSGRQFSNSRSEMNVSTLELGDSALYLCASSLGVAGDGNEQFFGPGTRLTVL.

The chain combines TRBV19 with TRBJ1-5; 9 bases agree with TRBD1. The ends lost 6 bases at V and 5 bases at J; junction bases unmatched: 8. The CDR3 is made up of 15 amino acids. Germline V gives CDR1 LNHDA, CDR2 SQIVND (reference sequence). The CDR3, as DNA: TGTGCCAGTAGGCCTCAGACAGGGGGTGATCAGCCCCAGCATTTT. This codes for CASRPQTGGDQPQHF.

This sequence joins TRBV30 and TRBJ1-4; TRBD1 aligns across 8 bases. This CDR3 has 16 amino acids. Germline V CDR1 and CDR2: GTSNPN, SVGIG (reference sequence). V dropped 1 base and J dropped 1; count of bases not matched to a gene: 5. CDR3 DNA sequence: TGTGCCTGGAGTGGTGCAGGGGGCGGAACTAATGAAAAACTGTTTTTT. Its protein product is CAWSGAGGGTNEKLFF.

The chain couples TRBV27 to TRBJ1-2, with TRBD1 matching over 10 bases. V was clipped by 1 base and J by 6 bases; unmatched bases: 5. The V gene's germline CDR1 is MNHEY and CDR2 SMNVEV (reference sequence). This CDR3 is built from 15 residues. As DNA, the CDR3 is TGTGCCAGCAGTTTATTCCCCGGGACAGGGGATGGCTACACCTTC. Translation gives CASSLFPGTGDGYTF.

J is TRBJ2-1 and V is TRBV5-1; the match to TRBD2 covers 9 bases. This CDR3 is built from 15 residues. V was clipped by 7 bases and J by 0 bases; unmatched bases: 5. The germline V gene encodes CDR1 SGHRS and CDR2 YFSETQ. The CDR3 DNA is TGCGCCAGCGGACTAGCGTCGAGCTCCTACAATGAGCAGTTCTTC. Translation: CASGLASSSYNEQFF.

The genes are TRBV3-1 (or the pseudogene TRBV3-2) and TRBJ1-2, with unresolved D. CDR1 and CDR2 (germline): LGHDT, YNNKEL (reference sequence). CDR3 length: 13 residues. Trimming pared 1 base from V and 8 bases from J, leaving 11 bases between. Written as DNA, the CDR3 is TGTGCCAGCAGCCAAGGAGCGGTCGGGGGCTACACCTTC. It translates to CASSQGAVGGYTF.

This clone was picked up a small number of times. V usage is TRBV19 and J usage is TRBJ1-2, with D uncertain. The V end was cut by 3 bases, the J end by 0 bases, with 11 bases between. The CDR3 is made up of 15 amino acids. Germline CDR1 and CDR2: LNHDA and SQIVND (reference sequence). The CDR3 loop reads CASSMQRSSNYGYTF. For the CDR3, the DNA is TGTGCCAGTAGTATGCAGCGGTCCTCTAACTATGGCTACACCTTC.

The J gene is TRBJ1-5, the V gene TRBV28; D remains unclear. Germline V gene lookup returns CDR1 MDHEN and CDR2 SYDVKM. The CDR3 sequence is 13 residues long. V was shortened by 8 bases and J by 0 bases, with 8 bases between the two germline ends. Here the CDR3 DNA reads TGTGCCAGCGGGCAGTATAGCAATCAGCCCCAGCATTTT. Its protein is CASGQYSNQPQHF.

For this clone: An end of the junction differs from the germline gene, which may be a read error. This sequence joins TRBV6-1 and TRBJ2-3; a possible D gene is TRBD1 (5 bases). This CDR3 is built from 13 residues. Germline-derived CDR1 and CDR2 are MNHNS and SASEGT. CDR3 sequence (DNA): TGTGCCAGCATTGAATCTAGGGGAGATACGCAGTATTTT. Protein product: CASIESRGDTQYF.

This chain links TRBV7-9 with TRBJ1-1; no reliable D call. Trimming shortened V by 2 bases and J by 0 bases, and 10 bases separated the two germline ends. The CDR3 runs to 15 residues. CDR1 and CDR2 (germline): SEHNR, FQNEAQ (reference sequence). The CDR3 sequence is CASSLPRNMNTEAFF. The CDR3 region has the DNA TGTGCCAGCAGCTTACCCAGGAACATGAACACTGAAGCTTTCTTT.

The chain joins TRBV10-3 to TRBJ1-2; possibly TRBD1 for D (6 bases). V lost 6 bases to trimming and J lost 3 bases, with 11 bases between them. Germline V gives CDR1 ENHRY, CDR2 SYGVKD. The CDR3 loop spans 13 amino acids. CDR3 protein: CAISGDTYYGYTF. CDR3 in DNA: TGTGCCATCAGCGGGGACACTTACTATGGCTACACCTTC.

V usage is TRBV6-5 and J usage is TRBJ1-6; D unclear. The CDR3 is 16 amino acids. From germline, CDR1 is MNHEY and CDR2 SVGAGI. Trimming pared 4 bases from V and 5 bases from J, leaving 15 bases between. CDR3 sequence reads: CASSFGGFNDNSPLHF. CDR3 sequence (DNA): TGTGCCAGCAGTTTCGGCGGCTTTAACGATAATTCACCCCTCCACTTT.